Listed below are T cell receptor beta chains from one sample, sequenced in a study of CD8 T cells in ankylosing spondylitis. TCRdb re-derived calls from the 5' RACE reads in MiXCR, one entry per CDR3 protein. This table has 200,000 to 250,000 distinct CDR3 sequences, about 11% appearing once. Sequenced: blood, either unsorted or a sorted T cell fraction (not recorded which). The origin of the receptors is a male donor with ankylosing spondylitis or in good health (not recorded which). Each CDR3 is given with its conserved first and last residue. Fields, in order: J gene, clone size, V gene, D gene, CDR3 length, CDR3 DNA, CDR3 protein. A D gene is named only where the DNA matches it firmly. A row's size may be missing; if present it is once, few, many or a size class.

TRBJ2-3 | many | TRBV27 | TRBD1 | 17 | TGTGCCAGCATCCCTGGAGGGGACAGGGAGGACACAGATACGCAGTATTTT | CASIPGGDREDTDTQYF
TRBJ2-1 | many | TRBV6-2/TRBV6-3 | TRBD2 | 15 | TGTGCCAGCAGTAAAGGAGAACGGGGGGGCCTTTATGGGTTCTTC | CASSKGERGGLYGFF
TRBJ2-1 | few | TRBV12-3/TRBV12-4 | NA | 14 | TGTGCCAGCAGTTTTATGGAAATCTACAATGAGCAGTTCTTC | CASSFMEIYNEQFF
TRBJ2-3 | many | TRBV5-1 | TRBD2 | 15 | TGCGCCAGCACCTCACTAGCGGGGGGCACAGATACGCAGTATTTT | CASTSLAGGTDTQYF
TRBJ2-7 | many | TRBV5-1 | NA | 15 | TGCGCCAGCAGCTTGGTGGGGAGCTACTCCTACGAGCAGTACTTC | CASSLVGSYSYEQYF
TRBJ2-3 | few | TRBV20-1 | NA | 11 | TGCAGTGCTACCAAGCTGGATACGCAGTATTTT | CSATKLDTQYF
TRBJ2-7 | many | TRBV6-1 | TRBD2 | 14 | TGTGCCAGCAGTGTGACTAGCGGTCCCTACGAGCAGTACTTC | CASSVTSGPYEQYF
TRBJ1-5 | NA | TRBV19 | TRBD1 | 15 | TGTGCCAGCTCGTCGGGACAGGGTGCTGTTCAGCCCCAGCATTTT | CASSSGQGAVQPQHF
TRBJ1-2 | many | TRBV25-1 | NA | 14 | TGTGCCAGCAGTGAATATCATGGGAACTATGGCTACACCTTC | CASSEYHGNYGYTF
TRBJ1-5 | once | TRBV20-1 | TRBD1 | 13 | TGCAGTGCTCAGGGGGGAGCAGATCAGCCCCAGCATTTT | CSAQGGADQPQHF
TRBJ2-1 | many | TRBV20-1 | TRBD2 | 17 | TGCAGTGCTAGTAGCCTAGCGGGGGGACACTCCTACAATGAGCAGTTCTTC | CSASSLAGGHSYNEQFF
TRBJ1-1 | many | TRBV5-1 | NA | 15 | TGCGCCAGCAGCTTGATCGCAGGGGAGAACACTGAAGCTTTCTTT | CASSLIAGENTEAFF
TRBJ2-5 | many | TRBV3-1 | TRBD2 | 16 | TGTGCCAGCAGCCAGGTATTTAGCGGGTGGTCAGAGACCCAGTACTTC | CASSQVFSGWSETQYF
TRBJ2-1 | few | TRBV5-1 | NA | 16 | TGCGCCAGCAGCTTCATTAGAGGGGGGGCCGGGAATGAGCAGTTCTTC | CASSFIRGGAGNEQFF
TRBJ2-7 | many | TRBV12-3/TRBV12-4 | TRBD1 | 15 | TGTGCCAGCAGTTTTGGGTCAGGGGGCTCCTACGAGCAGTACTTC | CASSFGSGGSYEQYF
TRBJ1-1 | NA | TRBV3-1 | NA | 13 | TGTGCCAGCAGCCAAGATGCAGGGTATGAAGCTTTCTTT | CASSQDAGYEAFF
TRBJ1-6 | many | TRBV12-3/TRBV12-4 | TRBD1 | 15 | TGTGCCAGCACTAAGACAGGGTCGGATAATTCACCCCTCCACTTT | CASTKTGSDNSPLHF
TRBJ2-1 | many | TRBV5-6 | NA | 12 | TGTGCCAGCAGCTTTCAGGCCAATGAGCAGTTCTTC | CASSFQANEQFF
TRBJ2-5 | few | TRBV30 | NA | 12 | TGTGCCTGGAGTGTGGGCAGAGAGACCCAGTACTTC | CAWSVGRETQYF
TRBJ2-1 | many | TRBV12-3/TRBV12-4 | TRBD1 | 14 | TGTGCCAGCAGGGGGGACAGGGCGGGCAATGAGCAGTTCTTC | CASRGDRAGNEQFF
TRBJ2-5 | many | TRBV29-1 | NA | 14 | TGCAGCGTTGTATGGAGGTGGAGTACAGAGACCCAGTACTTC | CSVVWRWSTETQYF
TRBJ2-1 | NA | TRBV12-3/TRBV12-4 | TRBD2 | 17 | TGTGCCAGCAGGCCGGGACTAGCGGGGGGGCGTTACAATGAGCAGTTCTTC | CASRPGLAGGRYNEQFF
TRBJ1-5 | many | TRBV5-1 | NA | 15 | TGCGCCAGCAGCTTGAATACCGGGAGGAATCAGCCCCAGCATTTT | CASSLNTGRNQPQHF
TRBJ2-1 | many | TRBV5-1 | TRBD1 | 17 | TGCGCCAGCAGCTTGGTCGCTTGGACAGGGGTTAACAATGAGCAGTTCTTC | CASSLVAWTGVNNEQFF
TRBJ2-1 | many | TRBV20-1 | TRBD2 | 14 | TGCAGTGCTAGAGATGCGGCTAGCGGAGAAGAGCAGTTCTTC | CSARDAASGEEQFF
TRBJ2-2 | NA | TRBV11-2 | TRBD2 | 18 | TGTGCCAGCAGCACCCGACTAGCGGGGGGGCCGAACACCGGGGAGCTGTTTTTT | CASSTRLAGGPNTGELFF
TRBJ2-3 | many | TRBV5-1 | NA | 13 | TGCGCCAGCAGCTTCCCTCAGGGAAATACGCAGTATTTT | CASSFPQGNTQYF
TRBJ2-7 | many | TRBV10-3 | NA | 14 | TGTGCCATCAGCGGCAGCCAAGCGACCTACGAGCAGTACTTC | CAISGSQATYEQYF
TRBJ2-3 | many | TRBV10-3 | NA | 16 | TGTGCCATCAGTCTACACGGGACACCTGAGACAGATACGCAGTATTTT | CAISLHGTPETDTQYF
TRBJ2-2 | NA | TRBV5-1 | TRBD1 | 18 | TGCGCCAGCAGCTCCCCGACCGGGACAGGGGTGTACACCGGGGAGCTGTTTTTT | CASSSPTGTGVYTGELFF
TRBJ2-3 | NA | TRBV6-1 | NA | 15 | TGTGCCAGCAGTGAATCCTCCCAGAGCACAGATACGCAGTATTTT | CASSESSQSTDTQYF
TRBJ1-6 | many | TRBV20-1 | NA | 13 | TGCAGTGCTAGTCCAGAGGCGGGGTCACCCCTCCACTTT | CSASPEAGSPLHF
TRBJ2-1 | many | TRBV20-1 | NA | 12 | TGCAGTGCTAGAGATGCGGACCGGCCTTTGTTCTTC | CSARDADRPLFF
TRBJ2-5 | many | TRBV20-1 | TRBD2 | 15 | TGCAGTGCCGAGCCCCCGGGGGGTGATCAAGAGACCCAGTACTTC | CSAEPPGGDQETQYF
TRBJ2-5 | NA | TRBV29-1 | NA | 11 | TGCAGCGGGGGGGACCAAGAGACCCAGTACTTC | CSGGDQETQYF
TRBJ2-6 | NA | TRBV9 | NA | 16 | TGTGCCAGCAGCGTAATAGGCAGGGAATGGGCCAACGTCCTGACTTTC | CASSVIGREWANVLTF
TRBJ1-1 | many | TRBV5-1 | NA | 15 | TGCGCCAGCAGCCGCGGCGGACTTGGAGATTTTGAAGCTTTCTTT | CASSRGGLGDFEAFF
TRBJ2-1 | many | TRBV5-1 | NA | 16 | TGCGCCAGCAGCTCCGGCGGGCTTAGCTCCTACAATGAGCAGTTCTTC | CASSSGGLSSYNEQFF
TRBJ1-1 | few | TRBV7-7 | TRBD1 | 14 | TGTGCTAGCAGCCCCTCGGACAGGGGAACTGAAGCTTTCTTT | CASSPSDRGTEAFF
TRBJ2-2 | many | TRBV12-3/TRBV12-4 | NA | 15 | TGTGCCAGCAGTTTAGGTTTGGGAAACACCGGGGAGCTGTTTTTT | CASSLGLGNTGELFF
TRBJ2-1 | few | TRBV5-1 | TRBD2 | 15 | TGCGCCAGCAGCACACTAGCGGGGGAGGACAATGAGCAGTTCTTC | CASSTLAGEDNEQFF
TRBJ1-3 | many | TRBV7-8 | NA | 13 | TGTGCCAGCACCCAAATAGCGACTTACACCATATATTTT | CASTQIATYTIYF
TRBJ2-7 | many | TRBV20-1 | NA | 14 | TGCAGTGCTCCGACTAGTTTGGGGTCCTACGAGCAGTACTTC | CSAPTSLGSYEQYF
TRBJ2-2 | many | TRBV5-5 | TRBD2 | 14 | TGTGCCAGCAGCGGCGGGGGATGGGCCGGGGAGCTGTTTTTT | CASSGGGWAGELFF
TRBJ1-2 | NA | TRBV5-6 | NA | 13 | TGTGCCAGCAGCTTGGGCCAAGGGGGGGGCTACACCTTC | CASSLGQGGGYTF
TRBJ1-1 | many | TRBV29-1 | NA | 13 | TGCAGCGTTGGAAAGGGAGGAAACACTGAAGCTTTCTTT | CSVGKGGNTEAFF
TRBJ1-4 | NA | TRBV6-5 | TRBD1 | 13 | TGTGTCAGCACTTGGACAGGGAATGAAAAACTGTTTTTT | CVSTWTGNEKLFF
TRBJ2-1 | many | TRBV20-1 | TRBD2 | 17 | TGCAGTGCTAGCGGGACTAGCGGGGGGGCGAACGTCAATGAGCAGTTCTTC | CSASGTSGGANVNEQFF
TRBJ2-2 | many | TRBV29-1 | NA | 14 | TGCAGCGTTGATACGGGCTGGAACACCGGGGAGCTGTTTTTT | CSVDTGWNTGELFF
TRBJ2-7 | NA | TRBV20-1 | TRBD1 | 13 | TGCAGTGCACCTCGACAGGGCTTTGGAGAGCAGTACTTC | CSAPRQGFGEQYF
TRBJ2-4 | many | TRBV29-1 | TRBD1 | 15 | TGCAGCGTGGCTAACAGGGGGGCGGCCAAAAACATTCAGTACTTC | CSVANRGAAKNIQYF
TRBJ2-2 | many | TRBV29-1 | NA | 15 | TGCAGCGTTCCTCATGTGGGGGTTCAGACCGGGGAGCTGTTTTTT | CSVPHVGVQTGELFF